Presented here are 14 T cell receptor beta chains from one specimen sequenced in a study of T cells in Graves' hyperthyroidism and ophthalmopathy. Amplification targeted TCR beta CDR3 regions from RNA transcripts. The primer set for the first-round RT-PCR of the TCR CDR3 was HTBI. TCRdb used MiXCR to reprocess the multiplex PCR reads, holding one entry per CDR3 protein. The top ten clones hold about 14% of a sample with about 350,000 distinct CDR3 sequences, 15% to 20% of them seen once. The sequenced sample was blood. Receptors were obtained from a woman aged 40 to 50 with Graves' ophthalmopathy.

This clonotype was recorded at least ten times. V and J are TRBV6-5 and TRBJ2-7, with 12 bases lining up with TRBD2. V shed 7 bases, J shed 2 bases, and the junction held 3 bases outside the gene matches. The CDR3 runs to 14 residues. From germline, CDR1 is MNHEY and CDR2 SVGAGI. The CDR3 sequence: CASTLAGGTYEQYF. In DNA form, the CDR3 reads TGTGCCAGCACACTAGCGGGAGGCACCTACGAGCAGTACTTC.

As regards this clonotype: A much larger clone differs by one base, so this may be a read error. The CDR3 does not close with the conserved phenylalanine or tryptophan, likely indicating a read error. The rearrangement links TRBV18 to TRBJ2-7; 15 nucleotides align to TRBD2. The germline gives CDR1 KGHSH, CDR2 LQKENI. The CDR3 loop spans 16 amino acids. The J segment lost 3 bases and the V segment lost 3 bases, leaving 3 bases of the junction unmatched. Here the CDR3 reads CASSPGLAGGFYEQYL. DNA of the CDR3: TGTGCCAGCTCACCCGGACTAGCGGGAGGGTTCTACGAGCAGTACCTC.

V usage is TRBV27 and J usage is TRBJ1-1, with D possibly TRBD1 on 5 matching bases. V lost 6 bases and J 1 base, leaving 15 bases between the germline ends. The CDR3 is 15 amino acids. The germline V gene encodes CDR1 MNHEY and CDR2 SMNVEV (reference sequence). The CDR3: CASRIGAGRNTEAFF. The CDR3 coding sequence is TGTGCCAGCAGGATAGGGGCGGGAAGGAACACTGAAGCTTTCTTT.

This clonotype has at least ten counts. The V gene is TRBV30, the J gene TRBJ1-2; no clear D. CDR1 GTSNPN and CDR2 SVGIG come from the germline V gene (reference sequence). This CDR3 has 13 residues. V lost 0 bases, J lost 2 bases, and 7 bases lay in between. The CDR3 region is CAWSVKGNYGYTF. The CDR3 nucleotides are TGTGCCTGGAGTGTCAAGGGCAACTATGGCTACACCTTC.

This clonotype came up a few times. The chain combines TRBV7-2 with TRBJ2-2; no clear D gene. V lost 1 base and J 4 bases, leaving 10 bases between the germline ends. CDR1 and CDR2 from the germline V gene are SGHTA and FQGNSA. The CDR3 spans 15 residues. CDR3 amino acids: CASSLGMAVTGELFF. DNA of the CDR3: TGTGCCAGCAGCTTAGGAATGGCAGTCACCGGGGAGCTGTTTTTT.

This clonotype was seen at least ten times. V usage is TRBV28 and J usage is TRBJ2-5; D is undetermined. Germline V gene sequence: CDR1 MDHEN, CDR2 SYDVKM. V lost 2 bases to trimming and J lost 10 bases, with 8 bases between them. The CDR3 sequence is 11 residues long. The CDR3 sequence is CASSLGVNQYF. The CDR3 coding sequence is TGTGCCAGCAGTTTAGGGGTAAACCAGTACTTC.

This clonotype has only a few counts. The chain uses TRBV20-1 and TRBJ1-5; D may be TRBD1 (6 bases). The germline V gene has CDR1 DFQATT and CDR2 SNEGSKA (reference sequence). The ends were cut back, 0 bases at V and 5 bases at J, with 14 bases in the middle. CDR3 size: 15 residues. The CDR3 DNA sequence: TGCAGTGCTAGAGAGTGGACAGAGGGCTATCAGCCCCAGCATTTT. It yields the protein CSAREWTEGYQPQHF.

This clonotype was found many times. V and J are TRBV19 and TRBJ1-1; D is ambiguous. Germline lookup yields CDR1 LNHDA and CDR2 SQIVND (reference sequence). The V end lost 1 base, the J end lost 1 base, and 10 bases lay between the germline ends. The CDR3 covers 15 residues. CDR3 DNA sequence: TGTGCCAGTAGTATAGGATGGACGGCGAACACTGAAGCTTTCTTT. It encodes CASSIGWTANTEAFF.

Here the CDR3 DNA reads TGTGCCTGGAGCCCACTAGCATCCGGGGCCAACGTCCTGACTTTC. Its protein product is CAWSPLASGANVLTF. The genes are TRBV30 and TRBJ2-6, with D possibly being TRBD2 (6 bases). Germline CDR1 GTSNPN, CDR2 SVGIG (reference sequence). Trimming removed 3 bases at V and 4 bases at J, with 13 bases between. CDR3 size: 15 residues.

This clonotype was seen at least ten times. The chain joins TRBV7-2 to TRBJ2-1, with 12 bases matching TRBD2. The CDR3 runs to 15 residues. Germline V gene lookup returns CDR1 SGHTA and CDR2 FQGNSA. Trimming cost V 6 bases and J 2 bases; bases outside gene matches: 2. CDR3: CASRSSGRAYNEQFF. In nucleotides, the CDR3 is TGTGCCAGCAGGTCTAGCGGGAGGGCCTACAATGAGCAGTTCTTC.

This clonotype has only a few counts. The V call is TRBV19, the J call TRBJ2-7; TRBD2 might be the D (6 bases). The germline V gene encodes CDR1 LNHDA and CDR2 SQIVND (reference sequence). V was pared by 1 base and J by 2 bases, with 12 bases between. This CDR3 contains 15 residues. This CDR3 is CASSIVGTSTYEQYF. For the CDR3, the DNA is TGTGCCAGTAGTATAGTTGGGACTTCTACCTACGAGCAGTACTTC. Filled out from reference TRBV19 and TRBJ2-7, the complete variable domain reads DGGITQSPKYLFRKEGQNVTLSCEQNLNHDAMYWYRQDPGQGLRLIYYSQIVNDFQKGDIAEGYSVSREKKESFPLTVTSAQKNPTAFYLCASSIVGTSTYEQYFGPGTRLTVT.

This clonotype came up many times. The J gene is TRBJ1-6, the V gene TRBV28; D is perhaps TRBD1 (6 bases). The CDR3 totals 20 residues. Germline-derived CDR1 and CDR2 are MDHEN and SYDVKM. Deletions cut 4 bases from V and 0 bases from J, with 22 bases between. CDR3 DNA sequence: TGTGCCAGCAGTTCGTGGGGACACGGGGGAGGAAGCTCCTATAATTCACCCCTCCACTTT. It codes for CASSSWGHGGGSSYNSPLHF.

This clonotype was counted ten times or more. V usage is TRBV27 and J usage is TRBJ2-4; D is perhaps TRBD2 (6 bases). This CDR3 has 13 amino acids. Trimming cost V 4 bases and J 7 bases, with 11 bases left between them. Germline loops: CDR1 MNHEY, CDR2 SMNVEV (reference sequence). The CDR3, as DNA: TGTGCCAGCAGTTCCCGACTAGGGAACATTCAGTACTTC. Translating gives CASSSRLGNIQYF.

This clonotype was picked up many times. The rearrangement uses TRBV20-1 and TRBJ2-7, with D possibly matching TRBD2 (5 bases). Germline V lookup: CDR1 DFQATT, CDR2 SNEGSKA (reference sequence). Trimming pared 6 bases from V and 3 bases from J, leaving 15 bases between. The CDR3 has 13 residues. The CDR3 loop reads CSAINPDYYEQYF. CDR3 DNA: TGCAGTGCCATCAACCCAGACTACTACGAGCAGTACTTC.